This passage covers 31 T cell receptor beta chains from one sample sequenced in a study of human T cells and chemical hapten exposure. TCRdb processed the RACE reads anew with MiXCR; each CDR3 protein has one entry. Among 120,000 or so distinct CDR3 sequences listed, around an eighth were seen once. Time point meaning: pre-sensitization, week 0. As to treatment: therapeutic diphenylcyclopropenone sensitization with weekly scalp DPC. The sample consisted of whole blood, taken in connection with sensitization to the hapten diphenylcyclopropenone (DPC). These TCRs come from a woman aged 18-35 years with alopecia areata. Some clones in this sample may be carry-over from other donors' samples.

This clonotype was counted at least ten times. V usage is TRBV11-2 and J usage is TRBJ2-1, with 7 bases lining up with TRBD1. This CDR3 is 16 amino acids long. V trimming: 0 bases; J trimming: 8 bases; junction bases outside the gene matches: 10. Germline loops: CDR1 SGHAT, CDR2 FQNNGV. CDR3 nucleotides: TGTGCCAGCAGCTTAGATATAATCCAGGGGGTGGATGAGCAGTTCTTC. This sequence encodes CASSLDIIQGVDEQFF.

This chain joins TRBV20-1 and TRBJ1-6; D not certain. This CDR3 contains 14 residues. With 4 bases removed from V and 9 bases from J, the gap between germline ends came to 16 bases. The germline gives CDR1 DFQATT, CDR2 SNEGSKA (reference sequence). CDR3 loop: CSANPPPPSSPLHF. CDR3 sequence (DNA): TGCAGTGCTAACCCCCCACCCCCGAGTTCACCCCTCCACTTT.

In this sample, this clonotype turned up a few times. The chain carries TRBV7-2 and TRBJ2-2; D is ambiguous. Deletions cut 2 bases from V and 0 bases from J, with 10 bases between. Per the germline V gene, CDR1 is SGHTA and CDR2 is FQGNSA. The CDR3 covers 16 residues. CDR3 region: CASSLQRASNTGELFF. As DNA, the CDR3 is TGTGCCAGCAGCTTACAGAGAGCTTCGAACACCGGGGAGCTGTTTTTT.

This clonotype was seen more than once but under ten times. The chain employs TRBV10-3 and TRBJ2-3; 7 bases are a match to TRBD2. This CDR3 has 17 residues. CDR1 and CDR2 (germline): ENHRY, SYGVKD. The junction had 11 bases not matched to a gene; V was cut back by 3 bases and J by 2 bases. DNA for the CDR3: TGTGCCATCAGTGAAGGGAGATGGGAGGGGACCACAGATACGCAGTATTTT. Translating it yields CAISEGRWEGTTDTQYF.

The CDR3 coding sequence is TGTGCCAGCAGCTACCTCTCCAGGACAGGTATCCACGAGCAGTACTTC. Amino acids: CASSYLSRTGIHEQYF. V gene TRBV28 combines with J gene TRBJ2-7, with 7 positions matching TRBD1. CDR3 size: 16 residues. V lost 6 bases, J lost 5 bases, and 16 bases stayed unmatched. Germline V CDR1 and CDR2: MDHEN, SYDVKM.

This clonotype was found a few times. The J gene is TRBJ2-2, the V gene TRBV6-2 or TRBV6-3, with D maybe TRBD1 (6 bases). The CDR3 sequence is 19 residues long. The germline V and J ends were trimmed by 2 bases and 1 base, with 20 bases remaining between them. Germline V gene sequence: CDR1 MNHEY, CDR2 SVGEGT. CDR3 loop: CASSYLPRQAKMNTGELFF. The CDR3 bases are TGTGCCAGCAGTTACCTACCCCGACAGGCGAAGATGAACACCGGGGAGCTGTTTTTT.

The sample holds many counts of this clonotype. The rearrangement links TRBV20-1 to TRBJ1-1; 8 bases are a match to TRBD1. The CDR3 totals 13 residues. V lost 6 bases to trimming and J lost 4 bases; unmatched junction nucleotides: 7. Germline V gene sequence: CDR1 DFQATT, CDR2 SNEGSKA (reference sequence). CDR3 protein: CSARTGMGTEAFF. The CDR3 DNA sequence: TGCAGTGCGCGGACAGGGATGGGCACTGAAGCTTTCTTT.

A remark on this clonotype: An end of the junction differs from the germline gene, which may be a read error. CDR3 DNA sequence: TGCAGTGCTAGTTGGGTACGAACACATTATTTT. Protein: CSASWVRTHYF. The chain uses TRBV20-1 and TRBJ1-6; no clear D. CDR3 length: 11 amino acids. The germline V gene has CDR1 DFQATT and CDR2 SNEGSKA (reference sequence).

The rearrangement joins TRBV20-1 to TRBJ2-7; TRBD2 matches 8 bases. The germline gives CDR1 DFQATT, CDR2 SNEGSKA (reference sequence). There are 15 residues in the CDR3. The trim removed 5 bases at V and 5 bases at J, leaving 14 bases unmatched. The CDR3 spells CSAGPLAGGRDEQYF. CDR3 DNA sequence: TGCAGTGCTGGCCCTCTTGCGGGGGGCCGGGACGAGCAGTACTTC.

This clonotype was detected ten times or more. V and J are TRBV4-3 and TRBJ2-5; TRBD1 agrees at 8 bases. Germline CDR1 reads LGHNA; CDR2 reads YSLEER. The V segment lost 0 bases and the J segment 4 bases; nucleotides outside the gene matches: 10. CDR3 length equals 17 residues. The CDR3 spells CASSQDRTGWKGETQYF. The CDR3 nucleotides are TGCGCCAGCAGCCAAGATCGGACAGGGTGGAAGGGAGAGACCCAGTACTTC.

This clonotype was seen a few times. The V gene is TRBV7-9, the J gene TRBJ2-1; weak D call: TRBD2 (5 bases). From germline, CDR1 is SEHNR and CDR2 FQNEAQ (reference sequence). Trimming shortened V by 2 bases and J by 2 bases, and 7 bases separated the two germline ends. The CDR3 sequence is 14 residues long. The CDR3 nucleotides are TGTGCCAGCAGCTTAACCGGGACCTACAATGAGCAGTTCTTC. Encoded protein: CASSLTGTYNEQFF.

This clonotype was counted only a few times. The chain combines TRBV6-2 or TRBV6-3 with TRBJ1-1; weak D call: TRBD1 (6 bases). This CDR3 region has 15 residues. Trimming took 4 bases from V and 0 from J, leaving 12 bases between them. Germline V lookup: CDR1 MNHEY, CDR2 SVGEGT. The CDR3 sequence is CASSLDSLMNTEAFF. Written as DNA, the CDR3 is TGTGCCAGCAGTTTGGACAGTCTCATGAACACTGAAGCTTTCTTT.

The V and J genes are TRBV6-5 and TRBJ1-1; 7 nucleotides align to TRBD1. CDR1 and CDR2 from the germline V gene are MNHEY and SVGAGI. V was pared by 4 bases and J by 5 bases, with 1 base of the junction left unmatched. The CDR3 totals 12 residues. This CDR3 reads CASSSTGTEAFF. The CDR3 DNA reads as TGTGCCAGCAGTTCGACAGGGACTGAAGCTTTCTTT.

This clonotype has ten or more counts. The genes are TRBV29-1 and TRBJ2-1; no reliable D call. Germline V lookup: CDR1 SQVTM, CDR2 ANQGSEA. V lost 8 bases, J lost 8 bases, and 13 bases lay in between. This CDR3 contains 11 residues. CDR3 sequence (DNA): TGCAGCACCTCTAGAGTCCATGAGCAGTTCTTC. Protein: CSTSRVHEQFF.

The CDR3: CASSEGGSGYSYNEQFF. For the CDR3, the DNA is TGTGCCAGCAGCGAAGGGGGTAGCGGGTACTCCTACAATGAGCAGTTCTTC. V and J are TRBV9 and TRBJ2-1; D might be TRBD2 (7 bases). Between the trimmed V and J ends, which lost 3 bases and 0 bases, there was a span of 16 bases. In germline, CDR1 is SGDLS, CDR2 YYNGEE. The length of the CDR3 is 17 residues.

This sequence joins TRBV27 and TRBJ1-5, with a tentative D call TRBD1 (5 bases). Germline-derived CDR1 and CDR2 are MNHEY and SMNVEV (reference sequence). The length of the CDR3 is 13 residues. The CDR3 coding sequence is TGTGCTGCCAGAGGGGTTCCCAATCAGCCCCAGCATTTT. Its protein is CAARGVPNQPQHF.

V gene TRBV30 combines with J gene TRBJ1-3; no clear D gene. This CDR3 comprises 13 residues. Trimming stripped 4 bases from V and 0 bases from J, with 7 bases between. Germline-derived CDR1 and CDR2 are GTSNPN and SVGIG (reference sequence). This CDR3 reads CAWNRFSGNTIYF. CDR3 nucleotide sequence: TGTGCCTGGAACCGTTTCTCTGGAAACACCATATATTTT.

J is TRBJ2-2 and V is TRBV4-3; perhaps TRBD2 as D (5 bases). Germline V gives CDR1 LGHNA, CDR2 YSLEER. The CDR3 runs 16 residues. Trimming cost V 0 bases and J 1 base, with 9 bases left between them. The CDR3 loop reads CASSQDKGLNTGELFF. The CDR3 DNA reads TGCGCCAGCAGCCAAGATAAAGGACTGAACACCGGGGAGCTGTTTTTT.

The rearrangement joins TRBV14 to TRBJ2-7, with D possibly matching TRBD2 (5 bases). Germline lookup yields CDR1 SGHDN and CDR2 FVKESK. The V end lost 1 base, the J end lost 4 bases, and 11 bases lay between the germline ends. The CDR3 runs to 14 residues. CDR3 sequence (DNA): TGTGCCAGCAGCCAAGGGGTACTAGTGTACGAGCAGTACTTC. This codes for CASSQGVLVYEQYF.

This clonotype came up a few times. This sequence joins TRBV7-2 and TRBJ2-3; no clear D gene. The CDR3 runs 12 residues. Per germline, CDR1 SGHTA and CDR2 FQGNSA. Trimming pared 5 bases from V and 1 base from J, leaving 4 bases between. The CDR3 loop is CASSARTDTQYF. In nucleotides, the CDR3 is TGTGCCAGCAGCGCACGCACAGATACGCAGTATTTT.

This clonotype was seen only a few times. The chain joins TRBV29-1 to TRBJ2-5; no definite D call. V was cut by 2 bases and J by 5 bases, with 15 bases left in between. Germline V gene lookup returns CDR1 SQVTM and CDR2 ANQGSEA. The length of the CDR3 is 14 residues. CDR3 in DNA: TGCAGCGTTGAACACCTGGCGGCTCCGGAGACCCAGTACTTC. This translates into CSVEHLAAPETQYF.

This clonotype has a count of ten or more. This chain connects TRBV6-2 or TRBV6-3 to TRBJ1-5; D unresolved. Germline V gene data show CDR1 as MNHEY and CDR2 as SVGEGT. The V gene lost 2 bases and the J gene lost 4 bases, with 9 bases spanning the gap. The CDR3 is 14 residues long. CDR3 loop: CASSYPEKNQPQHF. The CDR3, as DNA: TGTGCCAGCAGTTACCCTGAGAAAAATCAGCCCCAGCATTTT.

This chain connects TRBV5-8 to TRBJ1-5, with D perhaps TRBD1 (5 bases). This CDR3 is built from 17 residues. Germline values: CDR1 SGHTS, CDR2 YDEGEE. V dropped 4 bases and J dropped 0 bases, with 17 bases sitting between them. CDR3 nucleotide sequence: TGTGCCAGCAGCCTCAAGAGGGACGGGTATAGCAATCAGCCCCAGCATTTT. Amino acids: CASSLKRDGYSNQPQHF.

The chain carries TRBV6-2 or TRBV6-3 and TRBJ2-7, with a weak D call TRBD2 (6 bases). Germline CDR1 reads MNHEY; CDR2 reads SVGEGT. This CDR3 spans 16 amino acids. Trimming removed 6 bases from V and 6 bases from J, with 24 bases in between. CDR3 sequence (DNA): TGTGCCAGCAGCCCCCTTCCCGGGACTCCATCGCGCGAGCAGTACTTC. This codes for CASSPLPGTPSREQYF.

V and J are TRBV3-1 and TRBJ2-1; tentative D call: TRBD2 (5 bases). V lost 0 bases, J lost 8 bases, and 11 bases lay in between. The CDR3 is 14 residues long. Germline CDR1 reads LGHDT; CDR2 reads YNNKEL (reference sequence). The CDR3 here is CASSQDTVEDEQFF. The CDR3 nucleotides read TGTGCCAGCAGCCAAGATACGGTGGAGGATGAGCAGTTCTTC.

This clonotype was counted at least ten times. The chain links TRBV5-4 to TRBJ2-5; D is unresolved. CDR1 and CDR2 from the germline V gene are SGHNT and YYREEE (reference sequence). CDR3 size: 14 residues. The germline V and J ends were trimmed by 3 bases and 5 bases, with 14 bases remaining between them. CDR3 nucleotide sequence: TGTGCCAGCAGCTCGAAGACTTCGGAGGAGACCCAGTACTTC. It specifies CASSSKTSEETQYF.

There are a few counts of this clonotype. The V gene is TRBV6-2 or TRBV6-3, the J gene TRBJ2-7; 9 bases match TRBD1. Germline lookup yields CDR1 MNHEY and CDR2 SVGEGT. V gave up 7 bases and J gave up 0 bases; unmatched junction bases: 10. The CDR3 has 16 residues. CDR3 region: CASIPTGGRNSYEQYF. DNA for the CDR3: TGTGCCAGCATTCCTACAGGGGGCCGAAACTCCTACGAGCAGTACTTC.

This clonotype has a handful of counts. CDR3 loop: CASREDRGRVDTEAFF. In DNA form, the CDR3 reads TGTGCCAGCAGGGAGGACAGGGGGCGGGTGGACACTGAAGCTTTCTTT. The chain has TRBV2 and TRBJ1-1; 11 bases are a match to TRBD1. With V trimmed by 6 bases and J by 3 bases, 9 bases remained unmatched. Germline CDR1 SNHLY, CDR2 FYNNEI. The CDR3 runs to 16 residues.

This clonotype was recorded a few times. The rearrangement uses TRBV4-3 and TRBJ1-4; TRBD1 aligns across 10 bases. The length of the CDR3 is 19 residues. The trim removed 4 bases at V and 2 bases at J, leaving 13 bases unmatched. Per germline, CDR1 LGHNA and CDR2 YSLEER. The DNA of the CDR3 is TGCGCCAGCAGCCCGCGAATCCCGGGACAGGGGTCCACTAATGAAAAACTGTTTTTT. This encodes CASSPRIPGQGSTNEKLFF.

V gene TRBV20-1 combines with J gene TRBJ1-1, with a weak D call TRBD1 (5 bases). V lost 5 bases, J lost 0 bases, and 22 bases lay in between. Per the germline V gene, CDR1 is DFQATT and CDR2 is SNEGSKA (reference sequence). CDR3 length equals 17 residues. The CDR3 loop reads CSAPARGGLRMNTEAFF. The CDR3 DNA is TGCAGTGCTCCGGCAAGGGGAGGTTTGAGAATGAACACTGAAGCTTTCTTT.

A few counts support this clonotype. This chain uses TRBV7-6 with TRBJ2-1; D unresolved. This CDR3 comprises 16 residues. CDR1 and CDR2 (germline): SGHVS, FNYEAQ. Trimming removed 4 bases at V and 4 bases at J, with 17 bases between. CDR3 sequence reads: CASSSPLWQNYNEQFF. CDR3 nucleotides: TGTGCCAGCAGCTCCCCCCTTTGGCAAAATTACAATGAGCAGTTCTTC.